Below, 6 T cell receptor beta chains from the same sample are listed, as sequenced in a study of cytomegalovirus exposure and HLA in healthy donors. The PCR employed 60 Vbeta primers together with 13 Jbeta primers. Only in-frame clones appear in the TCRdb table, and some are missing; sequencing was by immunoSEQ multiplex PCR. The table lists more than 85,000 clones, 70% to 80% of them singletons. The specimen sequenced was PBMCs. The receptors come from a male donor in good health and CMV-seropositive.

This CDR3 is CASSAAGSAVYEQYF. As DNA, the CDR3 is TGTGCCAGCAGCGCCGCGGGTTCGGCGGTATACGAGCAGTACTTC. This chain uses TRBV9 with TRBJ2-7, with TRBD2 as a possible D gene (5 bases). Deletions cut 3 bases from V and 4 bases from J, with 17 bases between. The CDR3 is 15 residues long. CDR1 is SGDLS and CDR2 is YYNGEE in the germline V gene.

This chain connects TRBV7-2 to TRBJ2-5; no reliable D call. With 1 base removed from V and 3 bases from J, the gap between germline ends came to 6 bases. The CDR3 is 13 residues long. From germline, CDR1 is SGHTA and CDR2 FQGNSA. Here the CDR3 reads CASSLGSKETQYF. The CDR3 bases are TGTGCCAGCAGCTTAGGGAGTAAAGAGACCCAGTACTTC.

The rearrangement links TRBV6-1 to TRBJ2-2; 10 bases fit TRBD1. V shed 6 bases and J 6 bases; nucleotides not matched to a gene: 7. Germline V gives CDR1 MNHNS, CDR2 SASEGT. This CDR3 has 15 residues. The CDR3 loop is CASRGTGVFAGELFF. The CDR3 coding sequence is TGTGCCAGCAGAGGGACAGGGGTCTTTGCCGGGGAGCTGTTTTTT.

This CDR3 reads CASSQGGSGRGTEAFF. CDR3 nucleotide sequence: TGTGCCAGCAGCCAAGGTGGGTCGGGAAGAGGGACTGAAGCTTTCTTT. V is TRBV14 and J is TRBJ1-1; unclear D gene. Deletions cut 1 base from V and 5 bases from J, with 17 bases between. CDR1 is SGHDN and CDR2 is FVKESK in the germline V gene. The CDR3 is made up of 16 amino acids.

This chain uses TRBV4-3 with TRBJ1-3; possible D gene TRBD1, 6 bases. CDR3 size: 16 residues. Germline loops: CDR1 LGHNA, CDR2 YSLEER. V was clipped by 0 bases and J by 0 bases, with 9 bases between them. The CDR3 nucleotides read TGCGCCAGCAGCCAAGATGGGGGCAACTCTGGAAACACCATATATTTT. It encodes CASSQDGGNSGNTIYF.

The rearrangement joins TRBV15 to TRBJ2-5; no reliable D call. Deletions cut 2 bases from V and 1 base from J, with 5 bases between. There are 13 residues in the CDR3. Germline V gene data show CDR1 as LNHNV and CDR2 as YYDKDF (reference sequence). Here the CDR3 reads CATSRRSQETQYF. The CDR3, as DNA: TGTGCCACCAGCAGACGGTCCCAAGAGACCCAGTACTTC.